This T cell receptor beta chain is from a study of brain T cells in children with intractable seizures. Notes on the study in general: Pre- and post-surgery blood differed in depth, so pre-surgery absences may be undersampling.

This clone has a single count. The antigen remains undetermined. Sequencing was performed with immunoSEQ multiplex PCR; in TCRdb, only in-frame clones are kept and a portion is missing. The data show tens of thousands of clones, under 95% seen once. Germline V lookup: CDR1 LGHDT, CDR2 YNNKEL (reference sequence). V dropped 1 base and J dropped 1; count of bases not matched to a gene: 7. The CDR3 spans 17 residues. The sequence was obtained from a girl aged 2-10 years with Rasmussen encephalitis and intractable seizures. The V gene is TRBV3-1 (or the pseudogene TRBV3-2), the J gene TRBJ2-3, with 8 positions matching TRBD2. Sequenced here: peripheral blood, sampled at surgery. CDR3 DNA sequence: TGTGCCAGCAGCCAAGCGGGGGGGATCAGGGGCACAGATACGCAGTATTTT. Residues: CASSQAGGIRGTDTQYF.